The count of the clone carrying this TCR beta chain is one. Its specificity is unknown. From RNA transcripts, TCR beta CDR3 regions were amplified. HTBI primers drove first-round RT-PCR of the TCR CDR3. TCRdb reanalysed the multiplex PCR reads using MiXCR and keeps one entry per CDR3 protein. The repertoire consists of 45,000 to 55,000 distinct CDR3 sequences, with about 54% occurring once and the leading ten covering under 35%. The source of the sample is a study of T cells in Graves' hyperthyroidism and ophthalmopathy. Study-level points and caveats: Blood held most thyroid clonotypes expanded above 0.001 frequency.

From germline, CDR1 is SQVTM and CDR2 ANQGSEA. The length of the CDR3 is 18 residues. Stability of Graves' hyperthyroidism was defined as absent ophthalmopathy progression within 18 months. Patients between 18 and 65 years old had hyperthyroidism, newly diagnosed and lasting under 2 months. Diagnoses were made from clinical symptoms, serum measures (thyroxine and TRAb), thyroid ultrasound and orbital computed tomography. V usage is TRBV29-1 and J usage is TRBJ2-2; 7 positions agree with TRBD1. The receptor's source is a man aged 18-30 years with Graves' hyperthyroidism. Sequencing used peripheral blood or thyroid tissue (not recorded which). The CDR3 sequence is CGVEELRTGLTNTGELFF. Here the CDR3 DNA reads TGCGGTGTTGAAGAACTAAGGACAGGATTGACGAACACCGGGGAGCTGTTTTTT.